This TCR beta chain was found in a study of blood T cell repertoires in COVID-19. Looking at the study overall: In each case, the material was cDNA or gDNA derived from T cells, B-cell-depleted T cells, or PBMCs.

Produced via immunoSEQ multiplex PCR; TCRdb's table is partial and in-frame only. Of 300,000 to 350,000 clones in the sample, more than 90% were seen once. The germline CDR1 and CDR2 sequences are SGHRS and YFSETQ. Trimming removed 2 bases at V and 4 bases at J, with 12 bases between. This CDR3 spans 15 amino acids. The V and J genes are TRBV5-1 and TRBJ2-2; D perhaps matches TRBD2 (7 bases). Material for sequencing was PBMCs or T cells enriched from blood (not recorded which). The TCR sequence derives from a woman aged 25 to 45 who had been exposed to COVID-19. CDR3 sequence: CASSFGGHLTGELFF. The CDR3 DNA reads as TGCGCCAGCAGCTTCGGGGGGCATCTCACCGGGGAGCTGTTTTTT.